The sequence of this T cell receptor (beta chain) was determined in a study of cytomegalovirus exposure and HLA in healthy donors. This CDR3 has 16 amino acids. Germline CDR1 reads SNHLY; CDR2 reads FYNNEI. The V end lost 3 bases, the J end lost 1 base, and 15 bases lay between the germline ends. PCR employed 60 Vbeta and 13 Jbeta primers. Using immunoSEQ multiplex PCR, the repertoire was profiled, and TCRdb retains in-frame clones only, with some absent. The repertoire has 150,000 to 200,000 clones, over 80% of them found once; the top ten carry 6.3%. This clone was seen more than once but under ten times.

The chain carries TRBV2 and TRBJ2-5, with D unclear. Sequenced input: PBMCs. This sequence originates from a male donor in good health and CMV-seropositive. For the CDR3, the DNA is TGTGCCAGCAGTGACCCAAACCGGTTCCTCCAAGAGACCCAGTACTTC. This sequence encodes CASSDPNRFLQETQYF.